The 22 T cell receptor beta chains reported below all come from one sample, sequenced in a study of blood T cells in healthy people across ages. A second PCR, run for roughly 6 to 11 cycles, used a sample-barcoded 5' primer plus a J-beta primer mix. TCRdb re-called the 5' RACE reads through MiXCR, storing one row per CDR3 protein. Altogether some 1.4 million distinct CDR3 sequences are present, approximately 38% being singletons, with the ten largest covering approximately 7.9%. The sample taken for sequencing was blood. These receptors came from a woman younger than 30 in good health.

The chain is built from TRBV6-6 and TRBJ2-1, with D possibly being TRBD2 (6 bases). The V end was cut by 2 bases, the J end by 10 bases, with 12 bases between. Germline V CDR1 and CDR2: MNHNY, SVGAGI (reference sequence). The CDR3 is 13 residues long. The CDR3 reads CASSYVTGEEQFF. Here the CDR3 DNA reads TGTGCCAGCAGTTACGTTACGGGGGAAGAGCAGTTCTTC.

With regard to this clonotype: A read error may be the cause here, since a much bigger clone is one base away. The chain employs TRBV6-2 or TRBV6-3 and TRBJ2-1; TRBD2 aligns across 12 bases. Per the germline V gene, CDR1 is MNHEY and CDR2 is SVGEGT. The CDR3 loop spans 14 amino acids. V gave up 10 bases and J gave up 10 bases; unmatched junction bases: 11. The DNA of the CDR3 is TGTGCCACCTCGACGACTAGCGGGAGTTCCGAGCAGTTCTTC. Translating gives CATSTTSGSSEQFF.

The CDR3 is CASSQEGHTGNQPQHF. The CDR3 region has the DNA TGTGCCAGCAGCCAAGAAGGCCACACCGGCAATCAGCCCCAGCATTTT. V and J are TRBV4-2 and TRBJ1-5; D gene ambiguous. V was cut by 0 bases and J by 2 bases, with 11 bases left in between. CDR1 is LGHNA, CDR2 YNFKEQ, per germline. The CDR3 length is 16 residues.

The rearrangement links TRBV4-1 to TRBJ1-2; maybe TRBD1 (6 bases). CDR1 is MGHRA, CDR2 YSYEKL, per germline. V shed 2 bases and J shed 4 bases, with 14 bases lying between them. The CDR3 extends over 15 amino acids. CDR3 sequence (DNA): TGCGCCAGCAGCCAACCGACAGGTGCGGGCTATGGCTACACCTTC. This sequence encodes CASSQPTGAGYGYTF.

Concerning this clonotype itself: This sequence may be a read error, since a much larger clone differs from it by one base. This chain links TRBV13 with TRBJ2-7; TRBD1 agrees at 7 bases. The CDR3 spans 13 residues. With V trimmed by 5 bases and J by 7 bases, 8 bases remained unmatched. The germline CDR1 and CDR2 sequences are PRHDT and FYEKMQ (reference sequence). In DNA form, the CDR3 reads TGTGCCAGCAGCGGGACAGACAACAATGAGCAGTACTTC. It translates to CASSGTDNNEQYF.

The CDR3 reads CSARRTGPYLDEKLFF. In nucleotides, the CDR3 is TGCAGTGCTAGACGGACGGGGCCCTATTTAGATGAAAAACTGTTTTTT. This chain connects TRBV20-1 to TRBJ1-4; weak D call: TRBD1 (5 bases). V was pared by 2 bases and J by 6 bases, with 19 bases between. CDR1 and CDR2 (germline): DFQATT, SNEGSKA (reference sequence). The CDR3 has 16 amino acids.

The chain carries TRBV5-5 and TRBJ2-2; D not certain. Per germline, CDR1 SGHKS and CDR2 YYEKEE (reference sequence). Trimming pared 0 bases from V and 3 bases from J, leaving 6 bases between. The CDR3 is 14 residues long. CDR3 nucleotides: TGTGCCAGCAGCTTGGAACGACACACCGGGGAGCTGTTTTTT. Encoded protein: CASSLERHTGELFF. The full variable domain, its missing parts supplied by reference TRBV5-5 and TRBJ2-2, is DAGVTQSPTHLIKTRGQQVTLRCSPISGHKSVSWYQQVLGQGPQFIFQYYEKEERGRGNFPDRFSARQFPNYSSELNVNALLLGDSALYLCASSLERHTGELFFGEGSRLTVL.

This chain connects TRBV14 to TRBJ2-3; 12 bases match TRBD2. Trimming took 5 bases from V and 3 from J; bases not matched to a gene: 9. This CDR3 has 17 residues. CDR1 and CDR2 (germline): SGHDN, FVKESK. The CDR3 DNA sequence: TGTGCCAGCAGCAAACGACTAGCGGGAGTTTCAACAGATACGCAGTATTTT. Protein sequence: CASSKRLAGVSTDTQYF.

As DNA, the CDR3 is TGTGCCTGGAGTGTACTAGCGGGAGATACGCAGTATTTT. This encodes CAWSVLAGDTQYF. The rearrangement uses TRBV30 and TRBJ2-3; 9 nucleotides align to TRBD2. Germline lookup yields CDR1 GTSNPN and CDR2 SVGIG (reference sequence). Trimming cost V 0 bases and J 5 bases; bases outside gene matches: 0. The CDR3 sequence is 13 residues long.

This clonotype appeared a few times. This chain joins TRBV29-1 and TRBJ2-7; 9 nucleotides align to TRBD2. The CDR3 consists of 17 residues. The V gene's germline CDR1 is SQVTM and CDR2 ANQGSEA. V was pared by 4 bases and J by 1 base, with 14 bases of the junction left unmatched. The CDR3 reads CSVVGTERLAESYEQYF. CDR3 DNA sequence: TGCAGCGTTGTGGGGACCGAGAGACTAGCGGAGTCCTACGAGCAGTACTTC.

This clonotype was observed a handful of times. V and J are TRBV5-1 and TRBJ2-3; D gene uncertain. From germline, CDR1 is SGHRS and CDR2 YFSETQ. The V gene lost 0 bases and the J gene lost 0 bases, with 8 bases spanning the gap. The CDR3 loop spans 15 amino acids. The chain's CDR3 is CASSLAWASTDTQYF. The DNA for the CDR3 is TGCGCCAGCAGCTTGGCCTGGGCAAGCACAGATACGCAGTATTTT.

The rearrangement uses TRBV4-1 and TRBJ1-5, with D hard to call. V lost 0 bases to trimming and J lost 6 bases, with 6 bases between them. The length of the CDR3 is 13 residues. Germline V gene data show CDR1 as MGHRA and CDR2 as YSYEKL. DNA of the CDR3: TGCGCCAGCAGCCAAGATGCGTCTCAGCCCCAGCATTTT. It specifies CASSQDASQPQHF.

Worth noting for this clonotype: With a much larger clone just one base away, this may be a read error. The J gene is TRBJ2-3, the V gene TRBV12-3 or TRBV12-4, with 9 bases identical to TRBD2. The CDR3 runs to 16 residues. V lost 6 bases, J lost 3 bases, and 10 bases stayed unmatched. CDR3 loop: CASSPPSGTRTDTQYF. CDR3 sequence (DNA): TGTGCCAGCAGCCCCCCTAGCGGGACTAGAACAGATACGCAGTATTTT.

Details on this clonotype: One junction end disagrees with the germline gene, perhaps due to a read error. This chain joins TRBV10-3 and TRBJ2-1; TRBD1 aligns across 8 bases. In germline, CDR1 is ENHRY, CDR2 SYGVKD. This CDR3 has 11 amino acids. CDR3: CVISDRGEQFF. CDR3 sequence (DNA): TGTGTCATCAGCGACAGGGGCGAGCAGTTCTTC.

The CDR3 sequence: CASSEVGGTKNIQYF. The CDR3 DNA follows: TGTGCCAGCAGTGAAGTCGGCGGGACCAAAAACATTCAGTACTTC. The rearrangement links TRBV2 to TRBJ2-4, with D perhaps TRBD2 (6 bases). The CDR3 covers 15 residues. The germline gives CDR1 SNHLY, CDR2 FYNNEI. Between the trimmed V and J ends, which lost 1 base and 2 bases, there was a span of 9 bases. Complete variable domain (other parts from reference TRBV2 and TRBJ2-4): EPEVTQTPSHQVTQMGQEVILRCVPISNHLYFYWYRQILGQKVEFLVSFYNNEISEKSEIFDDQFSVERPDGSNFTLKIRSTKLEDSAMYFCASSEVGGTKNIQYFGAGTRLSVL.

The V and J genes are TRBV7-2 and TRBJ1-2, with a tentative D call TRBD1 (6 bases). Looked up from germline, CDR1 is SGHTA and CDR2 is FQGNSA. Trimming pared 4 bases from V and 4 bases from J, leaving 19 bases between. The CDR3 is made up of 16 amino acids. The CDR3 nucleotides read TGTGCCAGCAGCTCGCCGGGGGCAGGGGACATCTATGGCTACACCTTC. Translating gives CASSSPGAGDIYGYTF.

There are many counts of this clonotype. The J gene is TRBJ2-3, the V gene TRBV12-3 or TRBV12-4, with 9 nucleotides matching TRBD1. J lost 6 bases, V lost 8 bases, and 15 bases had no gene match. The CDR3 extends over 16 amino acids. The CDR3 reads CASSAWDREGVDTQYF. As DNA, the CDR3 is TGTGCCAGCTCCGCGTGGGACAGGGAGGGGGTGGATACGCAGTATTTT.

The rearrangement links TRBV20-1 to TRBJ1-5; unclear D gene. The CDR3 spans 12 residues. Between the trimmed V and J ends, which lost 6 bases and 9 bases, there was a span of 15 bases. Germline CDR1 DFQATT, CDR2 SNEGSKA (reference sequence). The CDR3 here is CSAPLGGGPQHF. The CDR3 DNA sequence: TGCAGTGCCCCCCTTGGAGGTGGGCCCCAGCATTTT.

This clonotype showed up just a few times. V usage is TRBV27 and J usage is TRBJ2-2; 9 nucleotides align to TRBD1. The CDR3 is 15 amino acids. V lost 8 bases to trimming and J lost 1 base; unmatched junction nucleotides: 5. Per germline, CDR1 MNHEY and CDR2 SMNVEV (reference sequence). The CDR3 DNA is TGTGCCAGCCGTGGACAGGGGCTGAACACCGGGGAGCTGTTTTTT. As protein: CASRGQGLNTGELFF.

V is TRBV11-2 and J is TRBJ2-5; TRBD1 matches 8 bases. The J call is doubtful: the DNA matches TRBJ2-7 better. The germline gives CDR1 SGHAT, CDR2 FQNNGV. The CDR3 runs to 14 residues. This CDR3 reads CASSFFLDRDEQYF. DNA of the CDR3: TGTGCCAGCAGCTTCTTTTTGGACAGGGACGAGCAGTACTTC.

The chain employs TRBV7-8 and TRBJ1-1, with a weak D call TRBD1 (5 bases). V was cut by 3 bases and J by 7 bases, with 15 bases left in between. The germline gives CDR1 SGHVS, CDR2 FQNEAQ. The CDR3 sequence is 14 residues long. The CDR3 DNA is TGTGCCAGCAGCTTGGCAGGGAGGCGGAATGAAGCTTTCTTT. Protein sequence: CASSLAGRRNEAFF. Combining the CDR3 with reference TRBV7-8 and TRBJ1-1 gives the whole variable domain GAGVSQSPRYKVAKRGQDVALRCDPISGHVSLFWYQQALGQGPEFLTYFQNEAQLDKSGLPSDRFFAERPEGSVSTLKIQRTQQEDSAVYLCASSLAGRRNEAFFGQGTRLTVV.

This chain uses TRBV6-2 or TRBV6-3 with TRBJ2-7, with 9 bases aligning to TRBD1. The germline gives CDR1 MNHEY, CDR2 SVGEGT. The CDR3 loop spans 15 amino acids. J gave up 5 bases and V 1 base, and 6 bases lay outside the gene matches. CDR3 sequence reads: CASSYLDRGRNEQYF. Written as DNA, the CDR3 is TGTGCCAGCAGTTACTTGGACAGGGGTAGGAACGAGCAGTACTTC.